This T cell receptor (beta chain) stems from a study of CD8+ T cells in alopecia areata. Background on the study: Severity scoring for treated patients was based on the percentage of affected scalp area.

Treatment specified: oral pan-JAK inhibitor, 5-10 mg twice daily. Specimens obtained from alopecia areata patients comprised lesional scalp punch biopsies and peripheral blood. Reverse transcribed after extraction, RNA yielded cDNA as the sequencing template. Clones were sequenced by immunoSEQ multiplex PCR, and TCRdb holds only the in-frame ones, with some missing. Seen here are 90,000 to 100,000 clones, under 70% observed once, and the top ten hold about a sixth. The sample consisted of CD8+ T cells sorted from blood, taken at week 4, from a patient treated with tofacitinib. The sequence was collected from a human donor with alopecia areata.

CDR3 residues: CASSTCWRNQPQHF. CDR3 sequence (DNA): TGCGCCAGCAGCACCTGTTGGCGGAATCAGCCCCAGCATTTT. The chain carries TRBV4-3 and TRBJ1-5; D remains unclear. CDR1 is LGHNA, CDR2 YSLEER, per germline. CDR3 length: 14 amino acids. V dropped 5 bases and J dropped 4 bases, with 12 bases sitting between them.